This TCR beta chain was identified in a study of T cells in Graves' hyperthyroidism and ophthalmopathy. TCR beta CDR3 region amplification was performed from RNA transcripts. First-round RT-PCR of the TCR CDR3 relied on the HTBI primer set. TCRdb re-called the multiplex PCR reads through MiXCR, storing one row per CDR3 protein. The data contain about 420,000 distinct CDR3 sequences, roughly an eighth of them singletons. Findings and limits, study-wide: Blood held most thyroid clonotypes expanded above 0.001 frequency.

PBMCs were sourced from roughly 10 ml fresh peripheral blood. In its sample, this clonotype was seen a few times. What it binds is unknown. The junction shows a germline mismatch at one end, possibly a read error. Germline loops: CDR1 MNHNS, CDR2 SASEGT. This CDR3 is 14 amino acids long. This rearrangement joins TRBV6-1 to TRBJ1-1; 7 nucleotides match TRBD1. The TCR was taken from a woman in her late teens or twenties with Graves' hyperthyroidism. Sequences were obtained from blood. The CDR3 region is CASRPGQLNTEALF. DNA of the CDR3: TGTGCCAGCAGACCGGGACAGTTGAACACTGAAGCTCTCTTT.